This TCR beta chain was profiled in a study of human T cells and chemical hapten exposure. Study details: Sensitization was performed using 2% DPC on a 2 cm by 2 cm upper inner arm skin site. The cohort included alopecia areata under or over 50% scalp, totalis and universalis.

General observations from the study: Patch test score showed a positive correlation with PT1 expanded TCR counts.

One entry per CDR3 protein results from TCRdb running MiXCR on the RACE reads. Among a few hundred thousand distinct CDR3 sequences, around 5.5% were seen once, and the ten largest hold about 8.2%. With V trimmed by 7 bases and J by 6 bases, 10 bases remained unmatched. The CDR3 has 15 residues. Germline loops: CDR1 MNHNY, CDR2 SVGAGI (reference sequence). Turning to this clonotype: The antigen is unknown.

The time point is: pre-sensitization, week 0. Stated treatment: therapeutic diphenylcyclopropenone sensitization with weekly scalp DPC. This TCR was recovered from a woman under 30 with alopecia areata. Some clones in this sample may be carry-over from other donors' samples. This chain connects TRBV6-6 to TRBJ2-2; 8 bases map to TRBD1. The material was whole blood, obtained in connection with sensitization to the hapten diphenylcyclopropenone (DPC). CDR3 sequence (DNA): TGTGCCAGCAACCTTAGACAGGGGATGGCCGGGGAGCTGTTTTTT. Translated, it gives CASNLRQGMAGELFF.